The rows below give T cell receptor beta chains drawn from one sample of a study of metastatic and nonmetastatic thyroid tumors. TCRdb re-processed the PCR reads through MiXCR. The sample shows about 69,000 clones, 13% to 15% of them seen only once. Specimen: blood. These TCRs come from a male donor with papillary thyroid cancer or a benign thyroid nodule (not recorded which). Some clones in this sample may be carry-over from other donors' samples. Both conserved end residues are trimmed from each CDR3. Fields, in order: V gene, CDR3 protein.

TRBV20-1 | SAHGTSTDTQY
TRBV6-1 | ASANRGVSSTDTQY
TRBV9 | ASSVEGTGHSTDTQY
TRBV7-9 | ASSFTGGNYGYT
TRBV9 | ASSVGQGGNEQY
TRBV12-3/TRBV12-4 | ASSLVRGLSYEQY
TRBV9 | ASSVTKERSNQPQH
TRBV7-9 | ASSSGQRETQY
TRBV5-4 | ASSRDSKAEQF
TRBV19 | ASSIYLVGREGSYT